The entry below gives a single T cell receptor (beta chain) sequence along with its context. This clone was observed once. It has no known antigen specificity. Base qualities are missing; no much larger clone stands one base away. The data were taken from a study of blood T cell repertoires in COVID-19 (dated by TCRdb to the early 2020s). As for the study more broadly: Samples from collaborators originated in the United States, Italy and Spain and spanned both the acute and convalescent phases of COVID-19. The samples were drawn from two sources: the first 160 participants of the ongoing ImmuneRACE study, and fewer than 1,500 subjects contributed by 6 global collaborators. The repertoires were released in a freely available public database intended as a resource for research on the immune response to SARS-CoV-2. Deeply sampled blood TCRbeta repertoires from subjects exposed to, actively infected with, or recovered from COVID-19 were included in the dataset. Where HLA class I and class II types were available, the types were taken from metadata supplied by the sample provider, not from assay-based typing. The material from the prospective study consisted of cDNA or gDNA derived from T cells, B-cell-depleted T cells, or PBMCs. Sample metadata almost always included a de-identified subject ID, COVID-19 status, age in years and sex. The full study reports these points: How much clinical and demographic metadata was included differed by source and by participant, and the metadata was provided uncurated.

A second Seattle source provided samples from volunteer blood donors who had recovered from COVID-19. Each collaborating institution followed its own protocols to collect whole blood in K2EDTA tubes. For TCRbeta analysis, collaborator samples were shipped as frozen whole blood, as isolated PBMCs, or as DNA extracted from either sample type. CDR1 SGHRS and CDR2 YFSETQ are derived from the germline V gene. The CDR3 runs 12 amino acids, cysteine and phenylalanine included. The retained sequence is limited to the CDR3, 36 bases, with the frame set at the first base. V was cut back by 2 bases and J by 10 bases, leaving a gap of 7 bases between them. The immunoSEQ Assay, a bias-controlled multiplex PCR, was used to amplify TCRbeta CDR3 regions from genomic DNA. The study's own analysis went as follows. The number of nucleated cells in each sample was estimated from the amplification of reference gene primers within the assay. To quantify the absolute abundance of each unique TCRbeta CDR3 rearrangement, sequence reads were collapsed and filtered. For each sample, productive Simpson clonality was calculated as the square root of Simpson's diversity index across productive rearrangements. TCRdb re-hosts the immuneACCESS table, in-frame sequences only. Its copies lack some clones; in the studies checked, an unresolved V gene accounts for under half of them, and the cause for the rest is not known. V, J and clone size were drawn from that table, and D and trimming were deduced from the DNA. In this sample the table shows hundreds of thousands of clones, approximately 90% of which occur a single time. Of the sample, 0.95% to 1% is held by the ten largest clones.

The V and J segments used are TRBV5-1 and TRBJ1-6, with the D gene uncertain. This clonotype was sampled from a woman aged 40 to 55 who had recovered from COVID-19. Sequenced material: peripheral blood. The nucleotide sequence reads TGCGCCAGCAGCTTCGGGGAATCACCCCTCCACTTT. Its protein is CASSFGESPLHF. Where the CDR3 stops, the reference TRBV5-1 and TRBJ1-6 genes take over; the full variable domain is KAGVTQTPRYLIKTRGQQVTLSCSPISGHRSVSWYQQTPGQGLQFLFEYFSETQRNKGNFPGRFSGRQFSNSRSEMNVSTLELGDSALYLCASSFGESPLHFGNGTRLTVT.